Listed here are 16 T cell receptor beta chains from one sample, sequenced in a study of CXCR3-negative and CXCR3-positive naive CD8 T cells. UMI-tagged TRB cDNA libraries were built via 5' RACE. TCRdb re-called the 5' RACE reads and catalogs CDR3 proteins one per entry, DNA excluded. The specimen's table records 45,000 to 75,000 distinct CDR3 sequences. Sequences were obtained from naive CXCR3- CD8+ T cells from blood. Indicated subset: CD45RO-CCR7+CD27+CD95- naive CD8+ T cells lacking CXCR3 (TNR3-). The receptors shown here come from a human donor in good health. Some clones in this sample may be carry-over from other donors' samples.

The V call is TRBV7-9, the J call TRBJ1-2. This CDR3 spans 14 amino acids. Germline values: CDR1 SEHNR, CDR2 FQNEAQ (reference sequence). The CDR3 here is CASSLVLGHYGYTF.

The rearrangement joins TRBV10-3 to TRBJ1-1; TCRdb gives TRBD1 as the D gene, but with no DNA this cannot be confirmed. The CDR3 runs 15 residues. The germline gives CDR1 ENHRY, CDR2 SYGVKD. The CDR3 protein is CAISESRDLHTEAFF.

J is TRBJ2-7 and V is TRBV29-1; TCRdb outputs TRBD1, but without DNA this stays unchecked. Germline V lookup: CDR1 SQVTM, CDR2 ANQGSEA. The CDR3 runs 13 residues. The CDR3 region is CSVERQGSYEQYF.

V gene TRBV7-3 combines with J gene TRBJ2-2; TCRdb picks TRBD2, but there is no DNA to check that call. There are 14 residues in the CDR3. Germline V CDR1 and CDR2: SGHTA, FQGTGA. CDR3 protein: CASSLSRTAGELFF.

The chain recombines TRBV4-1 with TRBJ2-7; the TCRdb call, TRBD2, lacks DNA for checking. This CDR3 region has 17 residues. Germline lookup yields CDR1 MGHRA and CDR2 YSYEKL. CDR3 amino acids: CASSPKDPSGVNYEQYF.

V is TRBV3-1 and J is TRBJ2-2; no DNA is available, so the TRBD1 call from TCRdb remains unchecked. Germline V gene data show CDR1 as LGHDT and CDR2 as YNNKEL (reference sequence). The CDR3 extends over 17 amino acids. CDR3: CASSTTGTIRNTGELFF.

This chain joins TRBV14 and TRBJ2-7; TCRdb's assignment of TRBD1 cannot be checked, as there is no DNA. Germline V gene lookup returns CDR1 SGHDN and CDR2 FVKESK. The CDR3 is made up of 16 amino acids. The CDR3 loop is CASSQVPGHPSYEQYF.

The gene calls are TRBV23-1 and TRBJ2-1; TCRdb's D call, TRBD1, is unchecked because there is no DNA. TRBV23-1 carries the ORF label, with uncertain function. The CDR3 length is 23 residues. CDR3: CASSQPGQYGGSCSYSSYNEQFF.

The CDR3 here is CASSPARGYSYEQYF. V usage is TRBV6-5 and J usage is TRBJ2-7; the TCRdb D gene call, TRBD1, has no DNA to confirm it. Looked up from germline, CDR1 is MNHEY and CDR2 is SVGAGI. The CDR3 covers 15 residues.

CDR3 sequence: CASSPERWGRSYNEQFF. This chain connects TRBV4-1 to TRBJ2-1; TCRdb calls TRBD2, which cannot be checked without DNA. Germline CDR1 is MGHRA and CDR2 is YSYEKL. CDR3 size: 17 residues.

This chain links TRBV2 with TRBJ2-2; with no DNA, the TCRdb D assignment of TRBD1 cannot be verified. CDR3 length: 12 amino acids. Germline V gives CDR1 SNHLY, CDR2 FYNNEI. CDR3 amino acids: CASKQGAGELFF.

CDR3 amino acids: CASSPGPIISYNEQFF. The chain combines TRBV6-2 or TRBV6-3 with TRBJ2-1; checking the TCRdb D call of TRBD2 is not possible without DNA. Germline-derived CDR1 and CDR2 are MNHEY and SVGEGT. CDR3 length: 16 residues.

The chain links TRBV28 to TRBJ2-7; TCRdb calls TRBD1, which cannot be checked without DNA. Germline-derived CDR1 and CDR2 are MDHEN and SYDVKM. The CDR3 has 14 residues. The chain's CDR3 is CASSWRGQTYEQYF. The variable domain in full, completed from reference TRBV28 and TRBJ2-7, reads DVKVTQSSRYLVKRTGEKVFLECVQDMDHENMFWYRQDPGLGLRLIYFSYDVKMKEKGDIPEGYSVSREKKERFSLILESASTNQTSMYLCASSWRGQTYEQYFGPGTRLTVT.

The CDR3 region is CASQLYSYEQYF. V gene TRBV6-2 or TRBV6-3 combines with J gene TRBJ2-7. The CDR3 is made up of 12 amino acids. The germline CDR1 and CDR2 sequences are MNHEY and SVGEGT.

V gene TRBV25-1 combines with J gene TRBJ2-3. The CDR3 spans 12 residues. Germline V gene data show CDR1 as MGHDK and CDR2 as SYGVNS. The CDR3 loop reads CASTTSADTQYF.

This chain uses TRBV28 with TRBJ2-7; TCRdb outputs TRBD1, but without DNA this stays unchecked. The CDR3 runs 15 residues. Germline assignment: CDR1 MDHEN and CDR2 SYDVKM. The CDR3 protein is CASSWDRVPSYEQYF.